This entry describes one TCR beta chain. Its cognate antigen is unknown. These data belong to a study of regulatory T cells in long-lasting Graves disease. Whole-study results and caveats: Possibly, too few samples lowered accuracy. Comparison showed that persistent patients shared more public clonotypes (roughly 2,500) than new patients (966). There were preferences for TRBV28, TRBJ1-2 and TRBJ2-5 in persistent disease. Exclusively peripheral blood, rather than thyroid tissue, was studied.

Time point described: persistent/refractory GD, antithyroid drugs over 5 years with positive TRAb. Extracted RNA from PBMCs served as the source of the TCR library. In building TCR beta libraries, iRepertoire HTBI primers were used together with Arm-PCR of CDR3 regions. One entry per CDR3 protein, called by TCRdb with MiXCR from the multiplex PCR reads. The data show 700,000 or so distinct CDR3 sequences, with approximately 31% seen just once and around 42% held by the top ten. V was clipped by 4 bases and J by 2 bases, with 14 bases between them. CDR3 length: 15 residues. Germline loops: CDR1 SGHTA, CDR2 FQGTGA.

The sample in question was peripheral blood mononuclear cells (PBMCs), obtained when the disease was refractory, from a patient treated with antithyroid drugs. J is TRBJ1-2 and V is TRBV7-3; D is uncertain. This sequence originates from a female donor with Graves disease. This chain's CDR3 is CASSSHGAGNYGYTF. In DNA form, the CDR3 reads TGTGCCAGCAGCTCCCATGGTGCCGGAAACTATGGCTACACCTTC.